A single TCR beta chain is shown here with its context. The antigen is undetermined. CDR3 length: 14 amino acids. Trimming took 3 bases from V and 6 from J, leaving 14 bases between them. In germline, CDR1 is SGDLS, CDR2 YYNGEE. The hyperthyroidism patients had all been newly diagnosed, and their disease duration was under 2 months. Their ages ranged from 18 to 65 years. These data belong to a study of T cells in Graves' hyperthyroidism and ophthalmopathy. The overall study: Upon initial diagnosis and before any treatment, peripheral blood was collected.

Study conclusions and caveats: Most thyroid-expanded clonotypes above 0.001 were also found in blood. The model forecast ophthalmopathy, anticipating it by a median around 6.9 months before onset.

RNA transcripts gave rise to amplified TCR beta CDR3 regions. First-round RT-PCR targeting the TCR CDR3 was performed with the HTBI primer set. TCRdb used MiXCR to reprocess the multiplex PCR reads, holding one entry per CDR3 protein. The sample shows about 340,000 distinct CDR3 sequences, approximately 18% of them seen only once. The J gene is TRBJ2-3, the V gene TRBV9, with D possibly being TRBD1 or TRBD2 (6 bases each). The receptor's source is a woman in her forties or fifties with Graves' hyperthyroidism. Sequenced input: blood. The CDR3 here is CASSAGGLVDTQYF. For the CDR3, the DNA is TGTGCCAGCAGCGCCGGGGGCCTGGTCGATACGCAGTATTTT. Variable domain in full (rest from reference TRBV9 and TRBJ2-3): DSGVTQTPKHLITATGQRVTLRCSPRSGDLSVYWYQQSLDQGLQFLIQYYNGEERAKGNILERFSAQQFPDLHSELNLSSLELGDSALYFCASSAGGLVDTQYFGPGTRLTVL.